The 5 T cell receptor beta chains below come from one sample, sequenced in a study of T-cell memory formation after mild COVID-19. From the 5' RACE reads, TCRdb called clonotypes with MiXCR, one entry per CDR3 protein. The profile shows about 340,000 distinct CDR3 sequences, around a sixth of them singletons. The sequencing sample was made of PBMCs or a T cell subset sorted from them (not recorded which). Receptor source: a man younger than 35 who had mild COVID-19 (a few samples of this study predate the infection). Cell type and time point are not known.

This clonotype turned up a few times. This rearrangement joins TRBV4-1 to TRBJ2-2, with unresolved D. Deletions cut 1 base from V and 6 bases from J, with 15 bases between. Germline V gives CDR1 MGHRA, CDR2 YSYEKL. The CDR3 covers 16 residues. The CDR3 nucleotides are TGCGCCAGCAGCCAAGGTGCGATCAAGGCCGCCGGGGAGCTGTTTTTT. It translates to CASSQGAIKAAGELFF.

This clonotype was picked up many times. This chain uses TRBV11-2 with TRBJ2-1, with TRBD2 identical over 10 bases. Germline CDR1 is SGHAT and CDR2 is FQNNGV. The CDR3 consists of 17 residues. J lost 0 bases, V lost 1 base, and 3 bases had no gene match. The CDR3 nucleotides read TGTGCCAGCAGCTTAGGGACTAGCGGAGCCTCCTACAATGAGCAGTTCTTC. Amino acids: CASSLGTSGASYNEQFF.

This clonotype came up many times. J is TRBJ2-3 and V is TRBV10-2, with D possibly being TRBD2 (6 bases). CDR3 length equals 15 residues. Deletions cut 1 base from V and 1 base from J, with 9 bases between. CDR1 and CDR2 from the germline V gene are WSHSY and SAAADI. This CDR3 reads CASSEWVAGTDTQYF. CDR3 DNA: TGCGCCAGCAGTGAGTGGGTAGCGGGCACAGATACGCAGTATTTT.

In its sample, this clonotype was seen a few times. This chain connects TRBV28 to TRBJ2-3; 11 nucleotides agree with TRBD2. Germline CDR1 and CDR2: MDHEN and SYDVKM. The length of the CDR3 is 18 residues. V lost 6 bases, J lost 0 bases, and 11 bases stayed unmatched. The CDR3 DNA is TGTGCCAGCAGGGCGACTAGCGGGGACGGATCTAGCACAGATACGCAGTATTTT. Its translation: CASRATSGDGSSTDTQYF.

This clonotype was detected only a few times. The CDR3 bases are TGTGCCAGCAGCGATGGACTGCTAACTAATGAAAAACTGTTTTTT. Protein: CASSDGLLTNEKLFF. This sequence joins TRBV7-9 and TRBJ1-4; D gene uncertain. CDR3 length: 15 amino acids. From germline, CDR1 is SEHNR and CDR2 FQNEAQ (reference sequence). The ends were cut back, 5 bases at V and 1 base at J, with 11 bases in the middle.